This T cell receptor beta chain was obtained from a study of CD8 T cells in Susac syndrome. Study-level background: Blood was drawn from patients with Susac syndrome. At that point, they were therapy-naive, on corticosteroids, or on intravenous immunoglobulin alone.

RNA in amounts of roughly 0.5 to 1 ug was reverse transcribed with random hexamers. Via MiXCR, TCRdb re-called the immunoSEQ multiplex PCR reads, giving one row per CDR3 protein. The table lists fewer than 90,000 distinct CDR3 sequences, 90% to 95% of them singletons. This CDR3 is built from 13 residues. V lost 3 bases, J lost 3 bases, and 9 bases lay in between. Germline V CDR1 and CDR2: MNHEY, SVGAGI. As concerns this clonotype: What it binds is not known.

Findings and caveats of the study: The total CD8+ repertoires yielded 15 to 20 Susac-specific public clones and the CD8+ TEMRA repertoires yielded a few.

Negative isolation yielded the CD8+ and CD4+ T cells, while FACS enriched the TEMRA cells. This clonotype was sampled from a human donor with Susac syndrome. V gene TRBV6-5 combines with J gene TRBJ2-7, with D maybe TRBD2 (5 bases). Sequencing used CD8+ T cells from PBMCs. CDR3 amino acids: CASSYGSIYEQYF. As DNA, the CDR3 is TGTGCCAGCAGTTATGGGAGCATCTACGAGCAGTACTTC.